The 28 T cell receptor beta chains reported below all come from one sample, sequenced in a study of blood T cell repertoires in COVID-19. TCRdb keeps only in-frame clones here, not all; method: immunoSEQ multiplex PCR. The data hold some 220,000 clones, with around 89% observed a single time. Sequencing input: PBMCs or T cells enriched from blood (not recorded which). Source of these receptors: a woman aged 25 to 39 who had recovered from COVID-19.

Here the CDR3 reads CASSFPSGGESSYNEQFF. The DNA of the CDR3 is TGTGCCAGCAGTTTCCCTAGCGGGGGTGAAAGCTCCTACAATGAGCAGTTCTTC. The chain is built from TRBV27 and TRBJ2-1, with 10 bases lining up with TRBD2. Trimming at V came to 3 bases and at J to 0 bases, leaving 8 bases not matched to a gene. Germline-derived CDR1 and CDR2 are MNHEY and SMNVEV (reference sequence). The length of the CDR3 is 18 residues.

This clone was counted once. J is TRBJ1-2 and V is TRBV5-4; D remains ambiguous. Germline loops: CDR1 SGHNT, CDR2 YYREEE (reference sequence). This CDR3 has 13 amino acids. The V gene lost 0 bases and the J gene lost 2 bases, with 5 bases spanning the gap. CDR3 region: CASSLDVNYGYTF. CDR3 coding DNA: TGTGCCAGCAGCTTGGATGTAAACTATGGCTACACCTTC.

The chain uses TRBV15 and TRBJ2-5; no definite D call. V was shortened by 0 bases and J by 4 bases, with 15 bases between the two germline ends. CDR3 length: 16 amino acids. Germline V gene sequence: CDR1 LNHNV, CDR2 YYDKDF (reference sequence). CDR3 sequence reads: CATSRDPPTTPETQYF. The CDR3 DNA follows: TGTGCCACCAGCAGAGATCCCCCCACAACCCCAGAGACCCAGTACTTC.

The chain recombines TRBV7-2 with TRBJ1-4; tentative D call: TRBD1 (6 bases). Trimming removed 2 bases at V and 6 bases at J, with 19 bases between. This CDR3 comprises 17 residues. Germline V gives CDR1 SGHTA, CDR2 FQGNSA. CDR3 in amino acids: CASSLFSGGRGDEKLFF. As DNA, the CDR3 is TGTGCCAGCAGCTTATTCTCGGGGGGGCGAGGGGATGAAAAACTGTTTTTT.

The V and J genes are TRBV5-8 and TRBJ2-7; D may be TRBD2 (6 bases). Trimming left V 7 bases short and J 4 bases short, with 15 bases between. The CDR3 length is 13 residues. CDR1 SGHTS and CDR2 YDEGEE come from the germline V gene. The CDR3 sequence: CASGGTPQYEQYF. DNA of the CDR3: TGTGCCAGCGGAGGGACTCCCCAATACGAGCAGTACTTC.

The CDR3 here is CASGTGVNTEAFF. CDR3 DNA: TGTGCCAGCGGGACAGGGGTGAACACTGAAGCTTTCTTT. The chain links TRBV19 to TRBJ1-1; 10 bases match TRBD1. This CDR3 contains 13 residues. Losses at the gene ends were 9 bases for V and 0 bases for J; bases not matched to a gene: 1. In germline, CDR1 is LNHDA, CDR2 SQIVND (reference sequence).

The rearrangement joins TRBV4-1 to TRBJ1-2, with a tentative D call TRBD1 (6 bases). The CDR3 has 18 residues. Between the trimmed V and J ends, which lost 6 bases and 5 bases, there was a span of 28 bases. CDR1 MGHRA and CDR2 YSYEKL come from the germline V gene. CDR3 in DNA: TGCGCCAGCAGTCCCTACAAGTCCACCACAGGGCACCTATATGGCTACACCTTC. Protein: CASSPYKSTTGHLYGYTF.

The J gene is TRBJ2-1, the V gene TRBV27; 10 bases match TRBD2. CDR3 length: 18 amino acids. CDR1 MNHEY and CDR2 SMNVEV come from the germline V gene (reference sequence). The V gene end was trimmed by 5 bases and the J gene end by 9 bases; junction bases not matched to a gene: 19. The CDR3 DNA reads TGTGCCAGCAGTCCCTGGGCTAGCGGGGGACGAGAAACACGTGAGCAGTTCTTC. Amino acid sequence: CASSPWASGGRETREQFF.

This clone was detected only a few times. J is TRBJ2-7 and V is TRBV4-2; 7 bases are shared with TRBD1. V lost 4 bases and J lost 2; bases outside the gene matches: 11. This CDR3 is 16 amino acids long. CDR1 is LGHNA, CDR2 YNFKEQ, per germline. CDR3 protein: CASSPLTGQETYEQYF. The DNA of the CDR3 is TGTGCCAGCAGCCCTTTGACAGGACAGGAGACCTACGAGCAGTACTTC.

The chain carries TRBV27 and TRBJ1-2, with 8 nucleotides matching TRBD1. CDR1 and CDR2 (germline): MNHEY, SMNVEV (reference sequence). The CDR3 sequence is 14 residues long. V gave up 4 bases and J gave up 3 bases; unmatched junction bases: 4. The CDR3 sequence is CASSSTGGDYGYTF. The CDR3 DNA sequence: TGTGCCAGCAGTTCAACAGGGGGGGACTATGGCTACACCTTC.

This chain links TRBV7-2 with TRBJ2-7, with D possibly being TRBD1 (6 bases). The germline CDR1 and CDR2 sequences are SGHTA and FQGNSA. The CDR3 is 15 amino acids. V shed 4 bases and J shed 5 bases, with 18 bases lying between them. CDR3 sequence reads: CASSSTGITLDEQYF. The CDR3 DNA sequence: TGTGCCAGCAGCTCGACAGGAATTACCCTCGACGAGCAGTACTTC. Looking up the rest from reference TRBV7-2 and TRBJ2-7 gives the full variable domain: GAGVSQSPSNKVTEKGKDVELRCDPISGHTALYWYRQSLGQGLEFLIYFQGNSAPDKSGLPSDRFSAERTGGSVSTLTIQRTQQEDSAVYLCASSSTGITLDEQYFGPGTRLTVT.

This chain joins TRBV9 and TRBJ1-5; 8 nucleotides match TRBD1. CDR1 is SGDLS, CDR2 YYNGEE, per germline. This CDR3 comprises 14 residues. The V gene end was trimmed by 4 bases and the J gene end by 3 bases; junction bases not matched to a gene: 3. The DNA of the CDR3 is TGTGCCAGCAGCCGGGGACAGGCCAATCAGCCCCAGCATTTT. Translation: CASSRGQANQPQHF. The variable domain in full, completed from reference TRBV9 and TRBJ1-5, reads DSGVTQTPKHLITATGQRVTLRCSPRSGDLSVYWYQQSLDQGLQFLIQYYNGEERAKGNILERFSAQQFPDLHSELNLSSLELGDSALYFCASSRGQANQPQHFGDGTRLSIL.

The CDR3 DNA is TGTGCCAGCTCCCGGTCCCCCGGGGACACTGAAGCTTTCTTT. Protein product: CASSRSPGDTEAFF. The chain employs TRBV7-2 and TRBJ1-1, with D unresolved. The CDR3 is 14 residues long. Trimming stripped 8 bases from V and 3 bases from J, with 16 bases between. From germline, CDR1 is SGHTA and CDR2 FQGNSA.

The rearrangement links TRBV5-1 to TRBJ2-1, with 9 nucleotides matching TRBD2. Unmatched junction bases numbered 2, after V lost 0 bases and J lost 1 base. The CDR3 runs 16 residues. From germline, CDR1 is SGHRS and CDR2 YFSETQ. The chain's CDR3 is CASSLGTSVSYNEQFF. CDR3 DNA: TGCGCCAGCAGCTTGGGGACTAGCGTTTCCTACAATGAGCAGTTCTTC.

The genes are TRBV5-1 and TRBJ1-1; TRBD1 aligns across 8 bases. Germline trimming cut 5 bases from V and 2 bases from J; bases unmatched to any gene: 8. Germline values: CDR1 SGHRS, CDR2 YFSETQ. This CDR3 region has 15 residues. This chain's CDR3 is CASRNPGGVNTEAFF. The DNA for the CDR3 is TGCGCCAGCAGGAACCCAGGGGGCGTCAACACTGAAGCTTTCTTT.

The gene calls are TRBV5-1 and TRBJ2-2, with 8 bases fitting TRBD1. V was pared by 1 base and J by 2 bases, with 4 bases of the junction left unmatched. This CDR3 contains 16 residues. The germline V gene encodes CDR1 SGHRS and CDR2 YFSETQ. CDR3 in amino acids: CASSLTGQGNTGELFF. The CDR3 DNA reads as TGCGCCAGCAGCTTGACCGGACAGGGAAACACCGGGGAGCTGTTTTTT.

V is TRBV5-1 and J is TRBJ1-4; D may be TRBD1 (6 bases). The germline gives CDR1 SGHRS, CDR2 YFSETQ. The CDR3 covers 16 residues. V was clipped by 2 bases and J by 4 bases, with 15 bases between them. For the CDR3, the DNA is TGCGCCAGCAGCTTACAGGGTATCAGTAATAATGAAAAACTGTTTTTT. Protein sequence: CASSLQGISNNEKLFF.

This clone was seen a single time. The V and J genes are TRBV6-1 and TRBJ1-1; 7 nucleotides match TRBD1. J lost 3 bases, V lost 0 bases, and 7 bases had no gene match. Germline CDR1 reads MNHNS; CDR2 reads SASEGT. The CDR3 consists of 16 residues. CDR3 bases: TGTGCCAGCAGTGAAGCGCAGGGGGTTTGGGACACTGAAGCTTTCTTT. Amino acids: CASSEAQGVWDTEAFF.

The chain carries TRBV19 and TRBJ1-5; weak D call: TRBD1 (6 bases). The V end lost 0 bases, the J end lost 7 bases, and 13 bases lay between the germline ends. Looked up from germline, CDR1 is LNHDA and CDR2 is SQIVND (reference sequence). The CDR3 spans 15 residues. This chain's CDR3 is CASSIDRAGVQPQHF. In DNA form, the CDR3 reads TGTGCCAGTAGTATAGATAGGGCAGGGGTACAGCCCCAGCATTTT.

The chain carries TRBV11-2 and TRBJ2-7, with a possible D match to TRBD2 (6 bases). CDR3 size: 16 residues. CDR1 and CDR2 (germline): SGHAT, FQNNGV. V lost 3 bases and J lost 1, with 16 bases in between. CDR3 DNA sequence: TGTGCCAGCAGCTTGGGTCGAACGGGGGTTTCCTACGAGCAGTACTTC. This gives the protein CASSLGRTGVSYEQYF. The variable domain in full, completed from reference TRBV11-2 and TRBJ2-7, reads EAGVAQSPRYKIIEKRQSVAFWCNPISGHATLYWYQQILGQGPKLLIQFQNNGVVDDSQLPKDRFSAERLKGVDSTLKIQPAKLEDSAVYLCASSLGRTGVSYEQYFGPGTRLTVT.

The V gene is TRBV4-1, the J gene TRBJ1-2, with D perhaps TRBD1 (5 bases). The germline CDR1 and CDR2 sequences are MGHRA and YSYEKL. The V and J ends lost 0 bases and 7 bases respectively, with 9 bases between them. CDR3 length: 13 residues. CDR3 sequence (DNA): TGCGCCAGCAGCCAAGAATATAGGGGTGGCTACACCTTC. Translating gives CASSQEYRGGYTF.

The V gene is TRBV5-1, the J gene TRBJ1-1; 8 bases line up with TRBD1. Losses at the gene ends were 4 bases for V and 2 bases for J; bases not matched to a gene: 7. This CDR3 contains 15 residues. Germline V gives CDR1 SGHRS, CDR2 YFSETQ. The CDR3 sequence: CASSSLDRVNTEAFF. CDR3 nucleotide sequence: TGCGCCAGCAGCAGCCTGGACAGGGTAAACACTGAAGCTTTCTTT.

The chain joins TRBV9 to TRBJ2-3; tentatively, D is TRBD1 (5 bases). The germline gives CDR1 SGDLS, CDR2 YYNGEE. The CDR3 runs 13 residues. The ends were cut back, 0 bases at V and 4 bases at J, with 6 bases in the middle. The CDR3 loop is CASSVGGADTQYF. The CDR3 DNA reads as TGTGCCAGCAGCGTAGGGGGCGCAGATACGCAGTATTTT.

DNA for the CDR3: TGTGCCAGCAGCCAGCCAGGGGCGATGAACACTGAAGCTTTCTTT. Protein product: CASSQPGAMNTEAFF. The rearrangement links TRBV9 to TRBJ1-1; D might be TRBD1 (6 bases). This CDR3 is built from 15 residues. The germline V gene has CDR1 SGDLS and CDR2 YYNGEE. The V and J ends lost 4 bases and 0 bases respectively, with 13 bases between them.

V gene TRBV14 combines with J gene TRBJ1-1, with D possibly being TRBD1 (6 bases). Trimming took off 3 bases at V and 4 bases at J, with 15 bases between the two ends. The CDR3 has 15 residues. Germline V CDR1 and CDR2: SGHDN, FVKESK. This CDR3 is CASSQSTGVGTEAFF. For the CDR3, the DNA is TGTGCCAGCAGCCAGTCGACAGGAGTGGGCACTGAAGCTTTCTTT.

The chain recombines TRBV5-6 with TRBJ2-1; a possible D gene is TRBD2 (6 bases). V shed 5 bases and J shed 0 bases, with 12 bases lying between them. The CDR3 length is 15 residues. The germline gives CDR1 SGHDT, CDR2 YYEEEE. Here the CDR3 reads CASRPLAISYNEQFF. DNA for the CDR3: TGTGCCAGCAGGCCTCTAGCGATCTCCTACAATGAGCAGTTCTTC.

This sequence joins TRBV3-1 (or the pseudogene TRBV3-2) and TRBJ2-1, with 11 bases aligning to TRBD2. The CDR3 is 15 amino acids. V lost 2 bases, J lost 6 bases, and 3 bases stayed unmatched. Germline CDR1 and CDR2: LGHDT and YNNKEL (reference sequence). CDR3 region: CASSQLAGGLNEQFF. As DNA, the CDR3 is TGTGCCAGCAGCCAATTAGCGGGGGGGCTCAATGAGCAGTTCTTC.

This chain uses TRBV19 with TRBJ2-1; 8 bases are a match to TRBD2. Germline-derived CDR1 and CDR2 are LNHDA and SQIVND (reference sequence). The CDR3 runs to 15 residues. The ends lost 4 bases at V and 0 bases at J; junction bases unmatched: 2. For the CDR3, the DNA is TGTGCCAGTAGTACGGGGACTAGCTCCTACAATGAGCAGTTCTTC. It translates to CASSTGTSSYNEQFF.